The present TCR beta chain was sequenced within a study of T cells in localized non-small cell lung cancer. The assay was immunoSEQ multiplex PCR, and TCRdb's table has in-frame clones only and misses some. The sample lists around 130,000 clones; roughly 90% were seen once. General study findings and limits: Higher adjacent-lung clonality was associated with shorter survival. Paired adjacent lung recovered a median approximately 57 of the top 100 tumor clones.

Germline values: CDR1 SGDLS, CDR2 YYNGEE. V was trimmed by 0 bases and J by 10 bases, leaving 12 bases between them. CDR3 length: 13 amino acids. For this clone: No antigen is known for it.

The source is a female donor over 55 with stage I lung adenocarcinoma. The material was peripheral blood, obtained before any cancer treatment. V is TRBV9 and J is TRBJ2-3; D is possibly TRBD2 (6 bases). The CDR3 loop is CASSVAPGGPQYF. The CDR3 DNA is TGTGCCAGCAGCGTAGCTCCCGGAGGGCCGCAGTATTTT.